This TCR beta chain is drawn from a study of blood T cell repertoires in COVID-19. Background on the study: Spain, Italy and the United States supplied samples that represented acute and convalescent COVID-19. In each case, the material was cDNA or gDNA derived from T cells, B-cell-depleted T cells, or PBMCs.

Followed over time, Seattle patients had been enrolled while infection was active. Authors' data handling: Reference gene primer amplification in the assay estimated nucleated cell counts. Sequencing was performed with immunoSEQ multiplex PCR; in TCRdb, only in-frame clones are kept and a portion is missing. V, J and clone size reflect that table, while D and trimming were determined from the DNA. The table records 87,000 or so clones, roughly 88% of them present only once. Germline V gives CDR1 SGHAT, CDR2 FQNNGV. V was pared by 5 bases and J by 4 bases, with 15 bases between. The CDR3 has 15 residues.

This TCR was recovered from a man aged 18 to 29 with COVID-19, enrolled during active disease. The specimen was peripheral blood. J is TRBJ2-1 and V is TRBV11-2, with a possible D match to TRBD1 (6 bases). CDR3 sequence: CASSDRLSSYNEQFF. CDR3 nucleotide sequence: TGTGCCAGCAGCGACAGGTTATCTTCGTACAATGAGCAGTTCTTC.